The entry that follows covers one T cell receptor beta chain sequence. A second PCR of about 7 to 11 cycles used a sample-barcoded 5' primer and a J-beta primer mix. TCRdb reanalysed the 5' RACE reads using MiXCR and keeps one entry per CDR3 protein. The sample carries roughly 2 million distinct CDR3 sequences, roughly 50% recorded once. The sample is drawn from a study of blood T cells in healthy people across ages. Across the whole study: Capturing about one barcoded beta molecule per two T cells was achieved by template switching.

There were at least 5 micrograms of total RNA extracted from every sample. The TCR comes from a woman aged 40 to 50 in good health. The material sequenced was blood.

DNA for the CDR3: TGTGCCATCAGTGATCCACCAGCAGCTGTTCCGGGACCGGGTCATAAGGATACGCAGTATTTT. Translated: CAISDPPAAVPGPGHKDTQYF. The rearrangement joins TRBV10-3 to TRBJ2-3; TRBD1 or TRBD2 may be the D gene (5 bases each). Deletions cut 3 bases from V and 6 bases from J, with 34 bases between. This CDR3 has 21 residues. The V gene's germline CDR1 is ENHRY and CDR2 SYGVKD.